This TCR beta chain derives from a study of blood T cell repertoires in COVID-19. The CDR3 loop spans 15 amino acids. Trimming took off 6 bases at V and 4 bases at J, with 18 bases between the two ends. CDR1 and CDR2 (germline): LNHDA, SQIVND (reference sequence). Sequenced by immunoSEQ multiplex PCR; TCRdb stores in-frame clones only, minus some. The repertoire includes 250,000 to 350,000 clones, about 90% of them detected once, and roughly 2.4% sits in the top ten. Sequencing was performed on peripheral blood. This sequence originates from a woman aged 50 to 60 who had recovered from COVID-19. The chain carries TRBV19 and TRBJ1-2, with no clear D. The CDR3 region has the DNA TGTGCCAGTAGCTTCGTTGAGCGATCTAGCTATGGCTACACCTTC. Translating gives CASSFVERSSYGYTF.